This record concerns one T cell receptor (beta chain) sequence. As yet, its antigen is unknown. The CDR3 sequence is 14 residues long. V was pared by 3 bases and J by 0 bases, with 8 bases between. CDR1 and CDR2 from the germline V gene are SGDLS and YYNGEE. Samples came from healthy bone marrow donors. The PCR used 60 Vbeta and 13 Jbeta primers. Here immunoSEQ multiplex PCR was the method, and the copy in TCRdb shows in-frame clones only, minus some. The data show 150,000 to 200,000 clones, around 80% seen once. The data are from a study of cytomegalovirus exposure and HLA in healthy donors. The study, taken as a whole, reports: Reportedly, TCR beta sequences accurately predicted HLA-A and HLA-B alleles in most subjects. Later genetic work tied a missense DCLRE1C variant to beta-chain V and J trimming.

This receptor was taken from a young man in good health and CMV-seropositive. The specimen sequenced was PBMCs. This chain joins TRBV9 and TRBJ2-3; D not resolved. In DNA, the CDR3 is TGTGCCAGCAGCGCGAGCCTGAGCACAGATACGCAGTATTTT. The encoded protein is CASSASLSTDTQYF.